One T cell receptor (beta chain) is described in this entry. This sample stems from a study of OX40 agonist ivuxolimab in advanced cancers. The germline V gene has CDR1 SGHKS and CDR2 YYEKEE (reference sequence). The CDR3 length is 15 residues. V was pared by 4 bases and J by 1 base, with 13 bases between. The assay was immunoSEQ multiplex PCR, and TCRdb's table has in-frame clones only and misses some. The table shows tens of thousands of clones, with approximately 90% occurring only once. The source material was CD4+ or CD8+ T cells sorted from blood, sampled in a trial of the OX40 agonist ivuxolimab. The clonotype originates from an adult with an advanced solid tumor such as melanoma, head and neck, liver or kidney cancer. The chain employs TRBV5-5 and TRBJ2-3; TRBD1 might be the D (7 bases). The CDR3 reads CASSQGGTGTDTQYF. The CDR3 DNA reads TGTGCCAGCAGCCAAGGAGGGACAGGCACAGATACGCAGTATTTT.